The 19 T cell receptor beta chains given below trace back to one sample, sequenced in a study of graft-versus-host responses after intestinal transplantation. The antigens for these receptors are not known. The table came from immunoSEQ multiplex PCR; TCRdb's copy has only in-frame clones and leaves some out. The sample yields fewer than 110,000 clones, roughly 87% seen once. Source: unstimulated CD4+ T cells sorted from spleen or lymph node cells, taken before transplant. These receptors were collected from a human donor who was the organ donor for an intestinal transplant.

This rearrangement joins TRBV5-6 to TRBJ2-7; perhaps TRBD1 as D (6 bases). This CDR3 spans 14 amino acids. CDR1 is SGHDT and CDR2 is YYEEEE in the germline V gene. The V and J ends lost 0 bases and 6 bases respectively, with 13 bases between them. The CDR3 sequence: CASSLGRGTGEQYF. CDR3 coding DNA: TGTGCCAGCAGCTTGGGCAGGGGCACGGGCGAGCAGTACTTC.

The sample holds one count of this clone. In DNA, the CDR3 is TGCGCCAGCAGCCGAGGGGGTTACGAGCAGTACTTC. Residues: CASSRGGYEQYF. The chain has TRBV4-1 and TRBJ2-5, with D possibly matching TRBD1 (6 bases). The DNA end lines up better with TRBJ2-7; the J call may be wrong. Germline V gives CDR1 MGHRA, CDR2 YSYEKL. The CDR3 is made up of 12 amino acids.

V and J are TRBV7-2 and TRBJ2-7, with a possible D match to TRBD2 (5 bases). This CDR3 has 14 residues. Trimming cost V 0 bases and J 0 bases, with 6 bases left between them. CDR1 and CDR2 (germline): SGHTA, FQGNSA. DNA for the CDR3: TGTGCCAGCAGCTTAGCTAGCGTCTCCTACGAGCAGTACTTC. This translates into CASSLASVSYEQYF.

The chain has TRBV14 and TRBJ2-5, with D perhaps given as TRBD1 or TRBD2 (5 bases each). V lost 2 bases and J 4 bases, leaving 11 bases between the germline ends. This CDR3 has 14 amino acids. From germline, CDR1 is SGHDN and CDR2 FVKESK. CDR3 amino acids: CASSQIQGPETQYF. CDR3 in DNA: TGTGCCAGCAGCCAAATTCAGGGACCAGAGACCCAGTACTTC.

This chain joins TRBV7-3 and TRBJ2-3, with 7 bases aligning to TRBD2. Germline trimming cut 2 bases from V and 4 bases from J; bases unmatched to any gene: 6. The CDR3 spans 15 residues. Germline values: CDR1 SGHTA, CDR2 FQGTGA. The CDR3 region is CASSLRGGRADTQYF. Here the CDR3 DNA reads TGTGCCAGCAGCTTACGGGGCGGGAGAGCAGATACGCAGTATTTT.

Of note for this clone: Other DNA sequences of this sample code for an identical CDR3. The chain uses TRBV30 and TRBJ1-1, with D tentatively TRBD1 (6 bases). V was clipped by 2 bases and J by 6 bases, with 19 bases between them. CDR3 length: 15 amino acids. The germline CDR1 and CDR2 sequences are GTSNPN and SVGIG (reference sequence). The CDR3 DNA follows: TGTGCCTGGAGTCCGTGGGGGGGAGGGGGTGCTGAAGCTTTCTTT. Its translation: CAWSPWGGGGAEAFF.

CDR3 in DNA: TGTGCCAGCAGCTCAGGCAGGGGACAGGGCTATGGCTACACCTTC. Translation: CASSSGRGQGYGYTF. The V call is TRBV7-9, the J call TRBJ1-2; 9 positions match TRBD1. CDR3 length: 15 residues. The V gene's germline CDR1 is SEHNR and CDR2 FQNEAQ (reference sequence). The J segment lost 4 bases and the V segment lost 4 bases, leaving 7 bases of the junction unmatched.

The chain carries TRBV2 and TRBJ2-2; TRBD1 agrees at 8 bases. Germline-derived CDR1 and CDR2 are SNHLY and FYNNEI. The V gene end was trimmed by 6 bases and the J gene end by 2 bases; junction bases not matched to a gene: 5. The CDR3 is made up of 15 amino acids. CDR3 nucleotide sequence: TGTGCCAGCAGAGTAACAGGGGGAAACACCGGGGAGCTGTTTTTT. It encodes CASRVTGGNTGELFF.

The chain recombines TRBV30 with TRBJ2-7; TRBD2 agrees at 7 bases. The CDR3 runs 12 residues. Per the germline V gene, CDR1 is GTSNPN and CDR2 is SVGIG (reference sequence). J gave up 2 bases and V 8 bases, and 6 bases lay outside the gene matches. The CDR3 nucleotides are TGTGCCGGATTTGGGGGGGCCTACGAGCAGTACTTC. This codes for CAGFGGAYEQYF.

The chain links TRBV27 to TRBJ2-5; D possibly uses TRBD1 or TRBD2 (5 bases each). Trimming took 2 bases from V and 5 from J, leaving 12 bases between them. Germline CDR1 reads MNHEY; CDR2 reads SMNVEV (reference sequence). The CDR3 loop spans 14 amino acids. CDR3 nucleotides: TGTGCCAGCAGTTTAACCGGGGCCGGGGAGACCCAGTACTTC. It is translated as CASSLTGAGETQYF.

The rearrangement links TRBV6-1 to TRBJ1-1; D unclear. V was pared by 7 bases and J by 1 base, with 10 bases between. CDR3 length equals 13 residues. Germline lookup yields CDR1 MNHNS and CDR2 SASEGT. CDR3: CASTPFGNTEAFF. In nucleotides, the CDR3 is TGTGCCAGCACCCCATTCGGGAACACTGAAGCTTTCTTT.

The gene calls are TRBV6-5 and TRBJ1-4; D is undetermined. The CDR3 runs to 11 residues. CDR1 MNHEY and CDR2 SVGAGI come from the germline V gene. V lost 5 bases and J lost 10, with 8 bases in between. The CDR3 nucleotides are TGTGCCAGCAGTGAGGTTGGAAAACTGTTTTTT. Protein: CASSEVGKLFF.

The chain links TRBV6-5 to TRBJ2-5; 7 bases match TRBD1. The CDR3 covers 15 residues. V trimming: 0 bases; J trimming: 4 bases; junction bases outside the gene matches: 5. Germline V gene sequence: CDR1 MNHEY, CDR2 SVGAGI. The CDR3 nucleotides are TGTGCCAGCAGTTACTCGTCGACAGGGACAGAGACCCAGTACTTC. As protein: CASSYSSTGTETQYF.

The rearrangement joins TRBV19 to TRBJ2-4, with 7 bases lining up with TRBD1. The germline gives CDR1 LNHDA, CDR2 SQIVND (reference sequence). Trimming at V came to 6 bases and at J to 0 bases, leaving 17 bases not matched to a gene. This CDR3 spans 19 amino acids. The CDR3 nucleotides are TGTGCCAGTAGCCCACGGCGAACAGGGGTCCAGCTAGCCAAAAACATTCAGTACTTC. It translates to CASSPRRTGVQLAKNIQYF.

The chain carries TRBV7-3 and TRBJ2-3; 12 nucleotides align to TRBD2. The length of the CDR3 is 15 residues. The germline CDR1 and CDR2 sequences are SGHTA and FQGTGA. The V gene end was trimmed by 1 base and the J gene end by 6 bases; junction bases not matched to a gene: 2. The DNA of the CDR3 is TGTGCCAGCAGCTTAAGACTAGCGGGAGCGGATACGCAGTATTTT. This sequence encodes CASSLRLAGADTQYF.

CDR3 in DNA: TGTGCCATCAGCACCCGGGGGGCCAAACAGCCCCAGCATTTT. Amino acids: CAISTRGAKQPQHF. The rearrangement joins TRBV10-3 to TRBJ1-5; a possible D gene is TRBD1 (6 bases). The germline CDR1 and CDR2 sequences are ENHRY and SYGVKD. Trimming took off 6 bases at V and 7 bases at J, with 16 bases between the two ends. The CDR3 loop spans 14 amino acids.

The chain recombines TRBV21-1 with TRBJ2-1; TRBD2, the table's D call, lacks a check against the DNA. TRBV21-1 is an annotated pseudogene. This CDR3 is 21 amino acids long. In DNA form, the CDR3 reads TGTGCCAGCAGCAAATGGGTTACTAGCGGGGGGGCACACAGATCCTACAATGAGCAGTTCTTC. Residues: CASSKWVTSGGAHRSYNEQFF.

As to this clone: The sample has other DNA sequences that encode this CDR3 too. The rearrangement joins TRBV5-1 to TRBJ1-6; D is perhaps TRBD1 (5 bases). There are 15 residues in the CDR3. Germline lookup yields CDR1 SGHRS and CDR2 YFSETQ. Trimming stripped 3 bases from V and 6 bases from J, with 13 bases between. This CDR3 reads CASSSGQAGNSPLHF. DNA of the CDR3: TGCGCCAGCAGCTCGGGGCAGGCTGGTAATTCACCCCTCCACTTT.

With respect to this clone: This CDR3 is also generated by other DNA sequences in the sample. V gene TRBV9 combines with J gene TRBJ1-2; TRBD1 matches 8 bases. The CDR3 extends over 13 amino acids. Trimming removed 6 bases from V and 8 bases from J; junction bases left unmatched: 9. CDR1 SGDLS and CDR2 YYNGEE come from the germline V gene. Here the CDR3 reads CASTSDRGGGYTF. The CDR3 DNA reads as TGTGCCAGCACTAGTGACAGGGGAGGGGGCTACACCTTC.